These 26 T cell receptor beta chains came from one sample sequenced in a study of cytotoxic CD8 clonotypes in ibrutinib-treated CLL. The assay was immunoSEQ multiplex PCR, and TCRdb's table has in-frame clones only and misses some. The sample lists about 45,000 clones; 69% were seen once. The specimen comprised PBMCs, sampled after 12 months of ibrutinib treatment. The receptors originated from a human donor with chronic lymphocytic leukemia.

This clone was observed a handful of times. Other DNA sequences from this sample encode an identical CDR3 as well. V is TRBV28 and J is TRBJ1-2; D remains ambiguous. The CDR3 sequence is 11 residues long. Germline V lookup: CDR1 MDHEN, CDR2 SYDVKM. V lost 4 bases and J 2 bases, leaving 2 bases between the germline ends. CDR3 bases: TGTGCCAGCAGTTCCAACTATGGCTACACCTTC. Protein sequence: CASSSNYGYTF.

The gene calls are TRBV5-1 and TRBJ2-2; D gene unclear. Germline V gene data show CDR1 as SGHRS and CDR2 as YFSETQ. The CDR3 is 16 amino acids. Deletions cut 0 bases from V and 0 bases from J, with 9 bases between. CDR3 sequence (DNA): TGCGCCAGCAGCTTGGTATGGGAAGCGAACACCGGGGAGCTGTTTTTT. Its protein product is CASSLVWEANTGELFF.

This chain links TRBV7-2 with TRBJ1-2; TRBD1 aligns across 9 bases. J was trimmed by 11 bases and V by 5 bases; bases with no gene match: 6. The germline V gene has CDR1 SGHTA and CDR2 FQGNSA. The CDR3 loop spans 12 amino acids. The CDR3 DNA is TGTGCCAGCAGCGAAGGGACAGGGACTTACACCTTC. As protein: CASSEGTGTYTF.

The chain is built from TRBV6-6 and TRBJ1-6; D not resolved. Between the trimmed V and J ends, which lost 2 bases and 11 bases, there was a span of 13 bases. The CDR3 runs to 14 residues. CDR1 and CDR2 (germline): MNHNY, SVGAGI (reference sequence). This CDR3 reads CASSYAQNAAPLHF. CDR3 coding DNA: TGTGCCAGCAGTTACGCTCAGAACGCTGCACCCCTCCACTTT.

This clone has just a few counts. The CDR3 bases are TGTGCCAGTAGTATGCCAGGGACAGGATGGGAGACCCAGTACTTC. Its translation: CASSMPGTGWETQYF. The chain carries TRBV19 and TRBJ2-5; 8 bases match TRBD1. V was pared by 3 bases and J by 5 bases, with 8 bases of the junction left unmatched. Germline V CDR1 and CDR2: LNHDA, SQIVND (reference sequence). The CDR3 is made up of 15 amino acids.

The rearrangement joins TRBV6-5 to TRBJ1-2, with D possibly being TRBD1 (6 bases). The CDR3 runs 14 residues. Between the trimmed V and J ends, which lost 7 bases and 1 base, there was a span of 13 bases. Per germline, CDR1 MNHEY and CDR2 SVGAGI. CDR3 bases: TGTGCCAGCACCAACAGGGCTATTAACTATGGCTACACCTTC. Translation: CASTNRAINYGYTF.

On this clone itself: Other DNA sequences within the sample encode an identical CDR3. As DNA, the CDR3 is TGTGCCAGCAGCCAAGAAGTTGTTAGGGTGGGCTACGAGCAGTACTTC. It encodes CASSQEVVRVGYEQYF. This rearrangement joins TRBV4-2 to TRBJ2-7; no definite D call. The germline gives CDR1 LGHNA, CDR2 YNFKEQ. The CDR3 loop spans 16 amino acids. The ends were cut back, 0 bases at V and 3 bases at J, with 15 bases in the middle.

The V call is TRBV29-1, the J call TRBJ1-1; 9 bases are shared with TRBD1. The CDR3 spans 14 residues. Germline values: CDR1 SQVTM, CDR2 ANQGSEA. The junction had 7 bases not matched to a gene; V was cut back by 5 bases and J by 3 bases. DNA of the CDR3: TGCAGCGTTCCCAGGACAGGGGCGGACACTGAAGCTTTCTTT. Its protein product is CSVPRTGADTEAFF.

This rearrangement joins TRBV2 to TRBJ2-5; 8 bases align to TRBD2. There are 16 residues in the CDR3. Trimming cost V 5 bases and J 4 bases; bases outside gene matches: 12. The germline V gene encodes CDR1 SNHLY and CDR2 FYNNEI. CDR3 region: CASSTLVAGTRETQYF. The CDR3 DNA reads as TGTGCCAGCAGTACACTAGTAGCGGGAACCCGAGAGACCCAGTACTTC.

The table lists this clone with a few counts. The rearrangement uses TRBV7-8 and TRBJ1-2, with 9 bases lining up with TRBD1. CDR3 length: 18 residues. Germline-derived CDR1 and CDR2 are SGHVS and FQNEAQ. V shed 0 bases, J shed 4 bases, and the junction held 12 bases outside the gene matches. CDR3 in DNA: TGTGCCAGCAGCTTAGCTAGGGACAGGGTAGGGGGCCTCTATGGCTACACCTTC. Translation: CASSLARDRVGGLYGYTF.

CDR3 in amino acids: CAITGYDTNYGYTF. The CDR3 DNA reads as TGTGCCATCACGGGGTACGATACAAACTATGGCTACACCTTC. This rearrangement joins TRBV10-3 to TRBJ1-2, with D hard to call. V lost 7 bases and J 2 bases, leaving 14 bases between the germline ends. The CDR3 has 14 residues. The germline gives CDR1 ENHRY, CDR2 SYGVKD.

The CDR3 nucleotides read TGTGCCACCAGCAGAAAGAGGACAGCTACTAACTATGGCTACACCTTC. Encoded protein: CATSRKRTATNYGYTF. V usage is TRBV15 and J usage is TRBJ1-2; tentatively, D is TRBD1 (6 bases). Germline loops: CDR1 LNHNV, CDR2 YYDKDF (reference sequence). Trimming pared 2 bases from V and 0 bases from J, leaving 13 bases between. There are 16 residues in the CDR3.

V usage is TRBV15 and J usage is TRBJ1-5, with TRBD1 identical over 7 bases. J lost 5 bases, V lost 1 base, and 5 bases had no gene match. This CDR3 is 15 amino acids long. Looked up from germline, CDR1 is LNHNV and CDR2 is YYDKDF (reference sequence). The CDR3 DNA sequence: TGTGCCACCAGCAGAGCTGACAGGGTGGATCAGCCCCAGCATTTT. Its translation is CATSRADRVDQPQHF.

This chain links TRBV18 with TRBJ2-7, with TRBD2 identical over 14 bases. The CDR3 has 16 residues. CDR1 and CDR2 (germline): KGHSH, LQKENI. Germline trimming cut 4 bases from V and 4 bases from J; bases unmatched to any gene: 6. Here the CDR3 reads CASSLRLAGGMYEQYF. The CDR3 coding sequence is TGTGCCAGCTCACTAAGACTAGCGGGGGGGATGTACGAGCAGTACTTC.

Here the CDR3 reads CASSPTPLWDTQYF. The CDR3 nucleotides read TGTGCCAGCAGCCCCACTCCCCTGTGGGATACGCAGTATTTT. The chain employs TRBV9 and TRBJ2-3, with D unclear. The CDR3 is 14 residues long. V dropped 4 bases and J dropped 6 bases, with 15 bases sitting between them. From germline, CDR1 is SGDLS and CDR2 YYNGEE.

A few counts support this clone. The chain recombines TRBV5-1 with TRBJ1-6; unclear D gene. V was pared by 4 bases and J by 2 bases, with 7 bases between. This CDR3 contains 14 residues. Germline loops: CDR1 SGHRS, CDR2 YFSETQ. CDR3 region: CASSADTYNSPLHF. CDR3 nucleotide sequence: TGCGCCAGCAGCGCCGACACCTATAATTCACCCCTCCACTTT.

V usage is TRBV5-1 and J usage is TRBJ2-5, with D hard to call. Trimming took 0 bases from V and 1 from J, leaving 13 bases between them. CDR3 length: 16 residues. Germline loops: CDR1 SGHRS, CDR2 YFSETQ. In nucleotides, the CDR3 is TGCGCCAGCAGCTTGGCCGGTGCGATGGCCCAAGAGACCCAGTACTTC. Translation gives CASSLAGAMAQETQYF.

DNA for the CDR3: TGTGCCAGCAGTTATGCTGGACTAGAGTACAATGAGCAGTTCTTC. Amino acid sequence: CASSYAGLEYNEQFF. V usage is TRBV6-6 and J usage is TRBJ2-1; TRBD2 matches 7 bases. This CDR3 has 15 amino acids. V lost 3 bases, J lost 4 bases, and 6 bases stayed unmatched. The V gene's germline CDR1 is MNHNY and CDR2 SVGAGI (reference sequence).

The chain employs TRBV20-1 and TRBJ2-5; 7 bases match TRBD1. The CDR3 totals 11 residues. V lost 6 bases, J lost 3 bases, and 1 base stayed unmatched. Looked up from germline, CDR1 is DFQATT and CDR2 is SNEGSKA (reference sequence). Here the CDR3 DNA reads TGCAGTGCGGGGACAGAAGAGACCCAGTACTTC. The encoded protein is CSAGTEETQYF.

V usage is TRBV9 and J usage is TRBJ2-3; D is uncertain. Looked up from germline, CDR1 is SGDLS and CDR2 is YYNGEE. V lost 2 bases, J lost 2 bases, and 9 bases lay in between. This CDR3 is 14 amino acids long. The CDR3 sequence: CASSVKTNTDTQYF. In DNA form, the CDR3 reads TGTGCCAGCAGCGTTAAGACAAACACAGATACGCAGTATTTT. Using reference TRBV9 and TRBJ2-3 for the parts outside the CDR3, the full variable domain is DSGVTQTPKHLITATGQRVTLRCSPRSGDLSVYWYQQSLDQGLQFLIQYYNGEERAKGNILERFSAQQFPDLHSELNLSSLELGDSALYFCASSVKTNTDTQYFGPGTRLTVL.

The gene calls are TRBV6-1 and TRBJ1-3, with unresolved D. CDR1 is MNHNS, CDR2 SASEGT, per germline. Between the trimmed V and J ends, which lost 8 bases and 0 bases, there was a span of 5 bases. This CDR3 comprises 12 residues. CDR3 residues: CASLVSGNTIYF. CDR3 DNA: TGTGCCAGCTTGGTCTCTGGAAACACCATATATTTT.

This chain uses TRBV5-1 with TRBJ1-1, with 7 bases fitting TRBD1. The CDR3 spans 14 residues. Germline CDR1 is SGHRS and CDR2 is YFSETQ. With 0 bases clipped from V and 4 bases from J, the junction kept 3 bases outside the gene matches. CDR3 amino acids: CASSLDRGFTEAFF. CDR3 bases: TGCGCCAGCAGCTTGGACAGGGGTTTCACTGAAGCTTTCTTT.

The genes are TRBV11-3 and TRBJ2-1; 8 bases are shared with TRBD1. This CDR3 region has 14 residues. J lost 6 bases, V lost 4 bases, and 5 bases had no gene match. Germline CDR1 SGHNT, CDR2 YENEEA. The CDR3 DNA reads TGTGCCAGCAGCTCGGACAGGGTACGCAATGAGCAGTTCTTC. Its translation: CASSSDRVRNEQFF.

The chain joins TRBV10-3 to TRBJ2-1; tentative D call: TRBD2 (6 bases). CDR1 and CDR2 (germline): ENHRY, SYGVKD. The CDR3 spans 13 residues. V lost 11 bases and J lost 8, with 19 bases in between. The CDR3 DNA sequence: TGTGCCGTGGGGACTCGGCTCCGGTATGAGCAGTTCTTC. Translating gives CAVGTRLRYEQFF.

The rearrangement joins TRBV5-5 to TRBJ1-2; the match to TRBD1 covers 7 bases. Germline assignment: CDR1 SGHKS and CDR2 YYEKEE (reference sequence). V was clipped by 2 bases and J by 8 bases; unmatched bases: 12. This CDR3 contains 15 residues. CDR3 bases: TGTGCCAGCAGCTTTGGTTCTCAACAGGGGAAAGGCTACACCTTC. It codes for CASSFGSQQGKGYTF.

The genes are TRBV6-5 and TRBJ1-1; the D is unclear. CDR3 length equals 13 residues. CDR1 MNHEY and CDR2 SVGAGI come from the germline V gene. The V end lost 2 bases, the J end lost 1 base, and 5 bases lay between the germline ends. The CDR3 DNA follows: TGTGCCAGCAGTTACGGGTGGAACACTGAAGCTTTCTTT. Translated, it gives CASSYGWNTEAFF.